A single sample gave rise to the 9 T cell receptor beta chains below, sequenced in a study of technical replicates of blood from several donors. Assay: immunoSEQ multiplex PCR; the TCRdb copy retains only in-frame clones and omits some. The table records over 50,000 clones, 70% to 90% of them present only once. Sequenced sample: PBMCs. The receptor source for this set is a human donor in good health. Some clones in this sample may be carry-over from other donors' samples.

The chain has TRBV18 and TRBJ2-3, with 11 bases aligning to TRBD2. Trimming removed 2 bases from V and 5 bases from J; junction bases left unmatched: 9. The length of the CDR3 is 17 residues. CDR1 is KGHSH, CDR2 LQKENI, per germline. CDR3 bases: TGTGCCAGCTCACCAATGAGACTAGCGGGGAGGCGAGATACGCAGTATTTT. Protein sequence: CASSPMRLAGRRDTQYF.

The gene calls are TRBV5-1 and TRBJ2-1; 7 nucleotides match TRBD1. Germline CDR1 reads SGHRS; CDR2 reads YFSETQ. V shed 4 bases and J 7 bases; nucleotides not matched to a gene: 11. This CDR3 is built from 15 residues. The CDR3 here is CASSVVQGVRNEQFF. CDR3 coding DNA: TGCGCCAGCAGCGTCGTCCAGGGGGTTAGGAATGAGCAGTTCTTC.

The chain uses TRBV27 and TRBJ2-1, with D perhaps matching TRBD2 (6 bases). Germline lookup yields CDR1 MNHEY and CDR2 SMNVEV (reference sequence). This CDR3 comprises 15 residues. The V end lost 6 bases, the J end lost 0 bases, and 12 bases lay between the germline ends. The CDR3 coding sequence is TGTGCCAGCAGCTTTAGCGGAAGCTCCTACAATGAGCAGTTCTTC. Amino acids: CASSFSGSSYNEQFF.

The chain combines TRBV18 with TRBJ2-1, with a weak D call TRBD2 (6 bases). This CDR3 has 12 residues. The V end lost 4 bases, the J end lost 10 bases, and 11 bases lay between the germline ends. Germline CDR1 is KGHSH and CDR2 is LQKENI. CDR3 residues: CASSRGLVEQFF. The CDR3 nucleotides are TGTGCCAGCTCACGGGGACTGGTGGAGCAGTTCTTC.

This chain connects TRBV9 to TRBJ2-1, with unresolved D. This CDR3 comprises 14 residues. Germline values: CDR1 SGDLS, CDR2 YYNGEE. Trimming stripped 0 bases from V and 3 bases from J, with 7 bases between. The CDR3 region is CASSVGGGYNEQFF. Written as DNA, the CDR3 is TGTGCCAGCAGCGTAGGAGGTGGCTACAATGAGCAGTTCTTC.

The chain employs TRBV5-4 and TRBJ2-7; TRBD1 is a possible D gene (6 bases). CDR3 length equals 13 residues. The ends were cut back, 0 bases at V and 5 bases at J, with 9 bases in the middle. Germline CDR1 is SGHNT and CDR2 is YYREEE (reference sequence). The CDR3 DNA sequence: TGTGCCAGCAGCTTGGTGGCAGGGGACGAGCAGTACTTC. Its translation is CASSLVAGDEQYF.

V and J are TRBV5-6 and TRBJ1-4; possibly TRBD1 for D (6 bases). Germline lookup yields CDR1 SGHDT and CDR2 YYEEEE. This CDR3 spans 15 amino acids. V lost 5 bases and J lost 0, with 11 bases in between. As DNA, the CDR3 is TGTGCCAGCAGTACAGGGATATCAACTAATGAAAAACTGTTTTTT. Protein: CASSTGISTNEKLFF.

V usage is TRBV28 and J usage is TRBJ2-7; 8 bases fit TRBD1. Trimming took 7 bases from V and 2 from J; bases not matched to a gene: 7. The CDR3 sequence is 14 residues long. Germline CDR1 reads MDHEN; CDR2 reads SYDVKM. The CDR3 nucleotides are TGTGCCAGCATTCCAGGGGGCGGACCCTACGAGCAGTACTTC. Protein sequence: CASIPGGGPYEQYF. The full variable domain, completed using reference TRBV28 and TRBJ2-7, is DVKVTQSSRYLVKRTGEKVFLECVQDMDHENMFWYRQDPGLGLRLIYFSYDVKMKEKGDIPEGYSVSREKKERFSLILESASTNQTSMYLCASIPGGGPYEQYFGPGTRLTVT.

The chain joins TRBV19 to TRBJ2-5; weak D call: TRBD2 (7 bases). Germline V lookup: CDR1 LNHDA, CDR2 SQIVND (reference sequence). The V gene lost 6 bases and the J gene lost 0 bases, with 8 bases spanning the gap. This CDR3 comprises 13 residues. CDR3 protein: CASSGGHQETQYF. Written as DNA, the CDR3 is TGTGCCAGTAGCGGGGGGCACCAAGAGACCCAGTACTTC.